These 4 T cell receptor beta chains originate from one sample sequenced in a study of Ad26.COV2.S vaccination and SARS-CoV-2 variants. Treatment reported: about 20 received Ad26.COV2.S at low or high dose, single or two shots; roughly 5 received placebo; per-sample allocation not given. Material that was analyzed had been drawn on day 63 after the first vaccine or placebo injection. The protocol was immunoSEQ multiplex PCR, while the TCRdb copy is restricted to in-frame clones and leaves out a portion. The sample includes 450,000 to 550,000 clones, 80% to 90% seen only once; the top ten take about 1.5%. The sample was peripheral blood, taken in a trial of Ad26.COV2.S vaccine versus placebo. Every receptor here comes from a person between 18 and 60 years old who received the Ad26.COV2.S COVID-19 vaccine or a placebo.

V and J are TRBV6-2 or TRBV6-3 and TRBJ1-5; possibly TRBD1 for D (5 bases). With 1 base removed from V and 3 bases from J, the gap between germline ends came to 7 bases. This CDR3 is 14 amino acids long. CDR1 and CDR2 from the germline V gene are MNHEY and SVGEGT. CDR3 amino acids: CASSYLGPNQPQHF. CDR3 nucleotides: TGTGCCAGCAGTTACTTGGGGCCCAATCAGCCCCAGCATTTT.

The rearrangement links TRBV14 to TRBJ2-5; no clear D gene. The CDR3 is made up of 14 amino acids. Trimming stripped 0 bases from V and 5 bases from J, with 10 bases between. Per the germline V gene, CDR1 is SGHDN and CDR2 is FVKESK. For the CDR3, the DNA is TGTGCCAGCAGCCAAGATCTTAACGAGGAGACCCAGTACTTC. Encoded protein: CASSQDLNEETQYF.

The genes are TRBV19 and TRBJ1-3; D is perhaps TRBD1 (6 bases). Between the trimmed V and J ends, which lost 6 bases and 1 base, there was a span of 10 bases. The CDR3 loop spans 14 amino acids. Looked up from germline, CDR1 is LNHDA and CDR2 is SQIVND (reference sequence). The CDR3, as DNA: TGTGCCAGTAGAGAACAGGGATCTGGAAACACCATATATTTT. Translation gives CASREQGSGNTIYF.

The gene calls are TRBV7-6 and TRBJ1-3; TRBD1 agrees at 8 bases. There are 19 residues in the CDR3. Germline V gene sequence: CDR1 SGHVS, CDR2 FNYEAQ. Trimming took 0 bases from V and 1 from J; bases not matched to a gene: 11. CDR3 in amino acids: CASSLARGQGAISGNTIYF. In DNA, the CDR3 is TGTGCCAGCAGCTTAGCGCGGGGTCAGGGGGCGATTTCTGGAAACACCATATATTTT.